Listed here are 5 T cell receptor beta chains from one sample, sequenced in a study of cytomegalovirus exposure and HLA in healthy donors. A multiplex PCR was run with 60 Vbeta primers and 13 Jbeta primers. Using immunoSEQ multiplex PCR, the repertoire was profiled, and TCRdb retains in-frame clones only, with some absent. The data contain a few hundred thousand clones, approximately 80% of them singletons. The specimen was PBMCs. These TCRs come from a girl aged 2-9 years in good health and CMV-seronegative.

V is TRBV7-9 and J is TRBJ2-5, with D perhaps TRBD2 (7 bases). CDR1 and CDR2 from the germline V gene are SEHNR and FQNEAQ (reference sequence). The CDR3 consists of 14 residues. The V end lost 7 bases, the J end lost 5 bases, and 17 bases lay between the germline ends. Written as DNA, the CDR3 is TGTGCCAGCAACCCCTCGCCGGGGGGCGAGACCCAGTACTTC. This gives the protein CASNPSPGGETQYF. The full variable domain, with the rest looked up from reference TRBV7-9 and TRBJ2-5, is DTGVSQNPRHKITKRGQNVTFRCDPISEHNRLYWYRQTLGQGPEFLTYFQNEAQLEKSRLLSDRFSAERPKGSFSTLEIQRTEQGDSAMYLCASNPSPGGETQYFGPGTRLLVL.

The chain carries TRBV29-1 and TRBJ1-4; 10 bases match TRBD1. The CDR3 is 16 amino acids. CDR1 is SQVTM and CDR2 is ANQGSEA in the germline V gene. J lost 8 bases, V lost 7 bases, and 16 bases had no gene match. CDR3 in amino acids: CSGKTGGINGKEKLFF. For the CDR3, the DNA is TGCAGCGGGAAGACAGGGGGCATCAATGGCAAGGAAAAACTGTTTTTT. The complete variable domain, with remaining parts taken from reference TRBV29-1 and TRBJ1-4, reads SAVISQKPSRDICQRGTSLTIQCQVDSQVTMMFWYRQQPGQSLTLIATANQGSEATYESGFVIDKFPISRPNLTFSTLTVSNMSPEDSSIYLCSGKTGGINGKEKLFFGSGTQLSVL.

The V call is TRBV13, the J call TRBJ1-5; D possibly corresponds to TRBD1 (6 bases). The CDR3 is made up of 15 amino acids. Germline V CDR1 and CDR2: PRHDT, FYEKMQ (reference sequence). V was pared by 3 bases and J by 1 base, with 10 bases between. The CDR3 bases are TGTGCCAGCAGCTTCGGACAGTCGAGCAATCAGCCCCAGCATTTT. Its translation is CASSFGQSSNQPQHF.

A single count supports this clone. CDR3 sequence reads: CATGAREGTYNEQFF. For the CDR3, the DNA is TGTGCCACGGGGGCGCGGGAGGGGACCTACAATGAGCAGTTCTTC. The chain joins TRBV10-3 to TRBJ2-1; 9 nucleotides align to TRBD2. Germline V gene lookup returns CDR1 ENHRY and CDR2 SYGVKD. The CDR3 totals 15 residues. J was trimmed by 2 bases and V by 10 bases; bases with no gene match: 9.

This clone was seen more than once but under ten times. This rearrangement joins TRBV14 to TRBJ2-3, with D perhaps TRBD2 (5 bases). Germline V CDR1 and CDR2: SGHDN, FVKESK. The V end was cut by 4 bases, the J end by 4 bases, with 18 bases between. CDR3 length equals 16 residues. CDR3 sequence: CASSPSWAEVADTQYF. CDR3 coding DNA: TGTGCCAGCAGCCCCTCGTGGGCGGAGGTGGCAGATACGCAGTATTTT.